This T cell receptor beta chain was found in a study of T cells after posttransplantation cyclophosphamide (TCRdb year 2016). Some background on the complete study: Using TRB sequencing, the study followed how the T cell repertoire rebuilt after myeloablative bone marrow transplantation with posttransplantation cyclophosphamide given as GVHD prophylaxis. Antigen receptor sequencing covered samples from some 35 PTCy-treated patients and approximately 17 of their related bone marrow donors. Blood from all 30 or so PTCy patients who had 1-year posttransplant specimens underwent TRB sequencing. In 3 patients, TRB sequencing was also performed on up to about 3 more blood samples taken 2 to 5.2 years after transplant, and in 4 patients, pretransplant blood was also TRB-sequenced. Because TRA and TRB clonality were tightly correlated in 9 samples, subsequent TCR analyses were focused on TRB only. Public TRB sequences were searched against a database of over 3,500 sequences associated with responses to pathogens, tumor antigens, self-antigens and alloantigens.

What this sample's treatment or condition label stands for: high-dose cyclophosphamide on days +3 and +4 as single-agent GVHD prophylaxis. Busulfan and fludarabine conditioning, a related or unrelated marrow graft, and cyclophosphamide on days +3 and +4 were given to PTCy patients. PTCy-treated patients came from a prospective multi-institutional clinical trial. Peripheral blood and bone marrow mononuclear cells were isolated by Ficoll-Hypaque density centrifugation and cryopreserved. The paper's findings and limits, for the study overall: At 1-2 months, donor-recipient similarity was low but rose over the first year, and the later blood repertoires were often dominated by donor CD8+ memory clones. Across a few dozen patients, TRB clonality was highly associated with recipient CMV seropositivity and CMV reactivation, and diversity in PTCy patients was similar to diversity in CNI/methotrexate controls. The TRB repertoires of T cells infiltrating skin or GI tract showed only limited overlap with the TRB repertoires of T cells in blood.

TRB sequencing used genomic DNA with the immunoSEQ assay at survey resolution or the hsTCRB kit. Processing in the source paper ran as follows. The immunoSEQ software handled initial read processing, and the LymphoSeq R package was used for repertoire analyses. Clonality was computed as 1 minus normalized Shannon entropy, and a Gini coefficient was also calculated for each TRB dataset. To infer phenotypes in unsorted samples, TRB sequences from sorted subsets of the recipient or donor were mapped onto unsorted samples from the same recipient. The clones in this table, taken by TCRdb from immuneACCESS, are in-frame only. Not every clone is retained; where verified, under half of the shortfall comes from an unresolved V gene, and the cause of the rest is unknown. D and trimming come from the DNA, and the V and J calls and clone size come from that table. In all, the sample holds 42,000 or so clones, and about 90% of those were seen once. The ten top clones hold over 2% of the sample.

Regarding this clone: Which antigen it targets is not known. Base quality data are lacking; no much larger clone is found one base away.

This TCR was recovered from a male patient between 55 and 70 years old who received an allogeneic stem cell transplant from a related donor and was CMV-positive. Some T cells may derive from the graft donor when a transplant has been performed. The input for sequencing was PBMCs, taken 55 to 70 days after allogeneic stem cell transplant with posttransplant cyclophosphamide.

The bases read TGCGCCAGCAGCTTTCCCGAGACAGGCACAGATACGCAGTATTTT. The resulting protein is CASSFPETGTDTQYF. This chain joins TRBV5-1 to TRBJ2-3; TRBD1 is a weak D gene call, 5 bases matching. From a lookup of the germline V gene, CDR1 and CDR2 are SGHRS and YFSETQ. The germline ends are 11 bases apart after V is trimmed by 2 bases and J by 1 base. Reading from cysteine to phenylalanine, the CDR3 counts 15 amino acids. Only the CDR3 region is kept as DNA, spanning 45 bases read in frame from base 1.